Sequencing of this T cell receptor (beta chain) was carried out in a study of PD-L1 blockade in urothelial cancer. Study details: In the patient group, most of the roughly 30 were males with bladder-origin urothelial cancer. Blood was tested 3 weeks (second dose) and 6 weeks into treatment.

CDR3 length: 16 amino acids. V lost 8 bases and J lost 0; bases outside the gene matches: 11. Germline V gene data show CDR1 as MDHEN and CDR2 as SYDVKM. Urothelial carcinoma in patients was locally advanced or metastatic. TCRdb keeps only in-frame clones here, not all; method: immunoSEQ multiplex PCR. Of 100,000 or so clones in the sample, 90% to 95% were seen once. The V gene is TRBV28, the J gene TRBJ1-1; the match to TRBD1 covers 8 bases. The sample in question was PBMCs, obtained around atezolizumab (anti-PD-L1) treatment. The receptor's source is a woman of 80 years or more with urothelial cancer. CDR3 sequence (DNA): TGTGCCAGCCTGAGGCCAGGGGGCCGTCTGAACACTGAAGCTTTCTTT. This translates into CASLRPGGRLNTEAFF. The entire variable domain, with the rest obtained from reference TRBV28 and TRBJ1-1, is as follows: DVKVTQSSRYLVKRTGEKVFLECVQDMDHENMFWYRQDPGLGLRLIYFSYDVKMKEKGDIPEGYSVSREKKERFSLILESASTNQTSMYLCASLRPGGRLNTEAFFGQGTRLTVV.